Each of the 22 T cell receptor beta chains below was sequenced from the same sample in a study of shared clonotypes between healthy human individuals. Produced via immunoSEQ multiplex PCR; TCRdb's table is partial and in-frame only. Among about 2.4 million clones listed, more than 85% were seen once. The sequenced sample was naive CD4+ T cells from PBMCs. The subset was: CD45RA+ positively selected. These receptors all stem from a man aged 18 to 29 in good health. Some clones in this sample may be carry-over from other donors' samples.

The V gene is TRBV28, the J gene TRBJ2-7; 13 nucleotides agree with TRBD2. Trimming took 6 bases from V and 4 from J; bases not matched to a gene: 15. The CDR3 has 18 amino acids. The germline V gene encodes CDR1 MDHEN and CDR2 SYDVKM. The CDR3 reads CASSYSLGLAGDPYEQYF. CDR3 nucleotide sequence: TGTGCCAGCAGCTATTCCCTCGGACTAGCGGGAGACCCGTACGAGCAGTACTTC.

V gene TRBV18 combines with J gene TRBJ1-1; maybe TRBD1 (5 bases). This CDR3 has 15 amino acids. CDR1 is KGHSH, CDR2 LQKENI, per germline. Trimming took 3 bases from V and 4 from J, leaving 15 bases between them. The CDR3 reads CASSPRISGATEAFF. The CDR3 DNA reads as TGTGCCAGCTCACCTCGGATTTCCGGGGCCACTGAAGCTTTCTTT.

A remark on this clone: Other DNA sequences in this sample translate to the same CDR3. The J gene is TRBJ2-5, the V gene TRBV10-3; D unclear. This CDR3 region has 12 residues. The germline V and J ends were trimmed by 2 bases and 2 bases, with 3 bases remaining between them. Germline values: CDR1 ENHRY, CDR2 SYGVKD. CDR3 in amino acids: CAISEPQETQYF. For the CDR3, the DNA is TGTGCCATCAGTGAGCCGCAAGAGACCCAGTACTTC.

V and J are TRBV29-1 and TRBJ2-7, with D tentatively TRBD2 (5 bases). The CDR3 length is 13 residues. The germline V gene encodes CDR1 SQVTM and CDR2 ANQGSEA. Trimming took 3 bases from V and 6 from J, leaving 15 bases between them. CDR3 amino acids: CSVDYTGWGEQYF. CDR3 DNA sequence: TGCAGCGTTGATTATACGGGGTGGGGCGAGCAGTACTTC.

The chain is built from TRBV5-4 and TRBJ2-3, with 7 bases that match TRBD2. Germline V gene data show CDR1 as SGHNT and CDR2 as YYREEE (reference sequence). The V gene end was trimmed by 4 bases and the J gene end by 0 bases; junction bases not matched to a gene: 8. This CDR3 is built from 16 residues. CDR3 in amino acids: CASSPSGARSTDTQYF. CDR3 DNA: TGTGCCAGCAGCCCCAGCGGGGCCCGTAGCACAGATACGCAGTATTTT.

This clone was counted a few times. This sample includes further DNA sequences coding for the same CDR3. The chain uses TRBV28 and TRBJ1-2; no clear D gene. Trimming shortened V by 5 bases and J by 4 bases, and 5 bases separated the two germline ends. The germline CDR1 and CDR2 sequences are MDHEN and SYDVKM. This CDR3 is 11 amino acids long. The CDR3 is CASSAGYGYTF. CDR3 coding DNA: TGTGCCAGCAGTGCGGGCTATGGCTACACCTTC.

J is TRBJ1-3 and V is TRBV28, with 10 nucleotides matching TRBD1. Germline V CDR1 and CDR2: MDHEN, SYDVKM. The CDR3 is 16 amino acids. Trimming cost V 6 bases and J 3 bases; bases outside gene matches: 8. The chain's CDR3 is CASRSSGTGVGNTIYF. The CDR3 DNA sequence: TGTGCCAGCAGATCCTCCGGGACAGGGGTTGGAAACACCATATATTTT.

The J gene is TRBJ2-7, the V gene TRBV5-6, with TRBD2 matching over 13 bases. The CDR3 sequence is 17 residues long. CDR1 SGHDT and CDR2 YYEEEE come from the germline V gene. Germline trimming cut 2 bases from V and 5 bases from J; bases unmatched to any gene: 10. As DNA, the CDR3 is TGTGCCAGCAGCTTCCTACCGGGACTAGCGGGACTCAACGAGCAGTACTTC. Its translation is CASSFLPGLAGLNEQYF.

The rearrangement links TRBV18 to TRBJ2-4; perhaps TRBD2 as D (6 bases). Germline CDR1 KGHSH, CDR2 LQKENI. V was cut by 5 bases and J by 1 base, with 12 bases left in between. This CDR3 has 15 amino acids. CDR3 nucleotides: TGTGCCAGCTCATCCCCCGGGGGTGCCAAAAACATTCAGTACTTC. It codes for CASSSPGGAKNIQYF.

The chain uses TRBV5-6 and TRBJ2-1; 11 bases fit TRBD1. J lost 5 bases, V lost 4 bases, and 5 bases had no gene match. In germline, CDR1 is SGHDT, CDR2 YYEEEE. The CDR3 loop spans 15 amino acids. CDR3 protein: CASSQDRGRNNEQFF. CDR3 DNA sequence: TGTGCCAGCAGCCAGGACAGGGGGCGGAACAATGAGCAGTTCTTC.

The V gene is TRBV28, the J gene TRBJ2-7, with D possibly being TRBD2 (6 bases). Germline values: CDR1 MDHEN, CDR2 SYDVKM. The CDR3 covers 17 residues. The germline V and J ends were trimmed by 6 bases and 4 bases, with 25 bases remaining between them. CDR3 loop: CASRTAQGSGRFYEQYF. The CDR3 bases are TGTGCCAGCAGGACGGCCCAAGGTAGCGGACGGTTTTACGAGCAGTACTTC.

The genes are TRBV6-4 and TRBJ2-2; possibly TRBD1 for D (5 bases). Trimming shortened V by 0 bases and J by 4 bases, and 9 bases separated the two germline ends. The CDR3 consists of 15 residues. The germline gives CDR1 MRHNA, CDR2 SNTAGT. CDR3: CASSDSSRVTGELFF. The DNA of the CDR3 is TGTGCCAGCAGTGACTCGAGCAGGGTCACCGGGGAGCTGTTTTTT.

This clone appeared a single time. The genes are TRBV5-1 and TRBJ1-1, with TRBD1 matching over 8 bases. The CDR3 runs to 14 residues. Germline CDR1 and CDR2: SGHRS and YFSETQ. Trimming removed 4 bases from V and 1 base from J; junction bases left unmatched: 3. For the CDR3, the DNA is TGCGCCAGCAGCAAACAGGGGGAGAACACTGAAGCTTTCTTT. It codes for CASSKQGENTEAFF.

The chain has TRBV25-1 and TRBJ2-3; D perhaps matches TRBD2 (6 bases). The length of the CDR3 is 13 residues. V lost 9 bases to trimming and J lost 8 bases, with 18 bases between them. Looked up from germline, CDR1 is MGHDK and CDR2 is SYGVNS. CDR3: CASLGRLGGTQYF. CDR3 coding DNA: TGTGCCAGTTTGGGACGGTTGGGGGGTACGCAGTATTTT.

In DNA form, the CDR3 reads TGTGCCAGCAGTTTAAGGGACAGAACTAATGAAAAACTGTTTTTT. This translates into CASSLRDRTNEKLFF. The rearrangement joins TRBV28 to TRBJ1-4, with TRBD1 identical over 7 bases. The V segment lost 2 bases and the J segment 1 base; nucleotides outside the gene matches: 1. The CDR3 runs to 15 residues. Per germline, CDR1 MDHEN and CDR2 SYDVKM.

V is TRBV19 and J is TRBJ2-7; maybe TRBD2 (5 bases). Per germline, CDR1 LNHDA and CDR2 SQIVND (reference sequence). This CDR3 comprises 14 residues. V lost 5 bases, J lost 1 base, and 12 bases lay in between. This CDR3 reads CASSWERGSYEQYF. As DNA, the CDR3 is TGTGCCAGTAGTTGGGAGCGAGGGTCCTACGAGCAGTACTTC.

This chain joins TRBV29-1 and TRBJ1-1, with 7 bases lining up with TRBD1. This CDR3 is built from 11 residues. The V gene's germline CDR1 is SQVTM and CDR2 ANQGSEA. Trimming at V came to 6 bases and at J to 5 bases, leaving 3 bases not matched to a gene. This CDR3 reads CSVRQGTEAFF. The CDR3 coding sequence is TGCAGCGTGCGACAGGGAACTGAAGCTTTCTTT. Complete variable domain (other parts from reference TRBV29-1 and TRBJ1-1): SAVISQKPSRDICQRGTSLTIQCQVDSQVTMMFWYRQQPGQSLTLIATANQGSEATYESGFVIDKFPISRPNLTFSTLTVSNMSPEDSSIYLCSVRQGTEAFFGQGTRLTVV.

In its sample, this clone was seen once. This chain joins TRBV27 and TRBJ1-5; TRBD1 matches 8 bases. After removal of 10 bases from V and 4 bases from J, the junction contained 18 bases not matched to a gene. The V gene's germline CDR1 is MNHEY and CDR2 SMNVEV (reference sequence). The CDR3 is 17 amino acids. In DNA, the CDR3 is TGTGCCATGTTCTTAATCAGGGGGGACAGGACGAATCAGCCCCAGCATTTT. Its translation is CAMFLIRGDRTNQPQHF.

This rearrangement joins TRBV7-3 to TRBJ1-1; no reliable D call. Germline V lookup: CDR1 SGHTA, CDR2 FQGTGA. CDR3 length: 14 residues. V was trimmed by 1 base and J by 1 base, leaving 7 bases between them. Here the CDR3 DNA reads TGTGCCAGCAGCTTAAATCCGCAGAACACTGAAGCTTTCTTT. Its translation is CASSLNPQNTEAFF. Using reference TRBV7-3 and TRBJ1-1 for the parts outside the CDR3, the full variable domain is GAGVSQTPSNKVTEKGKYVELRCDPISGHTALYWYRQSLGQGPEFLIYFQGTGAADDSGLPNDRFFAVRPEGSVSTLKIQRTERGDSAVYLCASSLNPQNTEAFFGQGTRLTVV.

The rearrangement joins TRBV28 to TRBJ1-5; D is possibly TRBD1 (6 bases). The V end lost 4 bases, the J end lost 6 bases, and 16 bases lay between the germline ends. The CDR3 runs to 15 residues. Germline CDR1 and CDR2: MDHEN and SYDVKM. CDR3 in DNA: TGTGCCAGCAGTTCCCCCGGAGGGGGGGGTCAGCCCCAGCATTTT. It codes for CASSSPGGGGQPQHF.

CDR3 bases: TGTGCCAGCAGTGAATTGGCGGGAAGTAAAAACATTCAGTACTTC. Protein: CASSELAGSKNIQYF. The V call is TRBV6-1, the J call TRBJ2-4; TRBD2 might be the D (6 bases). The CDR3 runs to 15 residues. V shed 2 bases and J shed 4 bases, with 12 bases lying between them. Germline V gene sequence: CDR1 MNHNS, CDR2 SASEGT.

V and J are TRBV19 and TRBJ2-7; no reliable D call. V lost 7 bases to trimming and J lost 6 bases, with 10 bases between them. The CDR3 runs 11 residues. Germline CDR1 is LNHDA and CDR2 is SQIVND (reference sequence). The CDR3 is CASIPVSEQYF. For the CDR3, the DNA is TGTGCCAGTATCCCCGTGAGCGAGCAGTACTTC.